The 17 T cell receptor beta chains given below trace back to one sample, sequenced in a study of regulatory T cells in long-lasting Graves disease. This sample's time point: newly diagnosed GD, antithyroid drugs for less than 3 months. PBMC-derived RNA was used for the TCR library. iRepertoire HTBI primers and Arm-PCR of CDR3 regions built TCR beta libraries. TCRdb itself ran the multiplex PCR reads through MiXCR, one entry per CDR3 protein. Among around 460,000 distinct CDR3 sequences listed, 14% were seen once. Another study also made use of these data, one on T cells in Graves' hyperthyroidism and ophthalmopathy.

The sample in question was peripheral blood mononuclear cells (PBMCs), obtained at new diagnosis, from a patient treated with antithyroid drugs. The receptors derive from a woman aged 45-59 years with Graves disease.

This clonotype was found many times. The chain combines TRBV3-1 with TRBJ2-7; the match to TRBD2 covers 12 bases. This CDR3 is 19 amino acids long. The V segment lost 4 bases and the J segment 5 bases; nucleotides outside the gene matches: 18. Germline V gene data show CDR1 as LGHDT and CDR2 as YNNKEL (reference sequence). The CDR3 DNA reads TGTGCCAGCAGCCCCGGCTCGGGACTAGCGGGCGGACCGTTCCACGAGCAGTACTTC. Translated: CASSPGSGLAGGPFHEQYF.

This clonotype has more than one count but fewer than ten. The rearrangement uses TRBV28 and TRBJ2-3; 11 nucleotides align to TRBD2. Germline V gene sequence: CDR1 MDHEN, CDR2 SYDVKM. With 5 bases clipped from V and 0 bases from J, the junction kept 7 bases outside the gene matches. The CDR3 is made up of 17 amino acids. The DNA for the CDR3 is TGTGCCAGCAGTCTAACTGTAGCGGGAGGGAGCACAGATACGCAGTATTTT. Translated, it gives CASSLTVAGGSTDTQYF.

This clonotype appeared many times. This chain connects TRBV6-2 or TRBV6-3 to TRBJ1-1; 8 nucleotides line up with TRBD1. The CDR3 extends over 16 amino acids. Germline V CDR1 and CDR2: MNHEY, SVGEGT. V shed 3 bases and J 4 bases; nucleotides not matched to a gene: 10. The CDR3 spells CASSYDRGGQSTEAFF. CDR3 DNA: TGTGCCAGCAGTTATGACAGGGGAGGGCAGAGCACTGAAGCTTTCTTT.

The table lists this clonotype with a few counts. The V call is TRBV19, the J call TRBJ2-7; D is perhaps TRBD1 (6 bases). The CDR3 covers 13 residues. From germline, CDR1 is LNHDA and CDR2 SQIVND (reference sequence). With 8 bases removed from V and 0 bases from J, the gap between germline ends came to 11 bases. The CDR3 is CASCETGSYEQYF. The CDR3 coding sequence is TGTGCCAGTTGTGAGACAGGCTCCTACGAGCAGTACTTC.

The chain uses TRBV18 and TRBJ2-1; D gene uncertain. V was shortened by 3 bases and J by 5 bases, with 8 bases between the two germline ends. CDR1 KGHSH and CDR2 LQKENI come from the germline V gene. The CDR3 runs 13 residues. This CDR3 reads CASSPAQDNEQFF. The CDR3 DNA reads TGTGCCAGCTCACCCGCCCAGGACAATGAGCAGTTCTTC.

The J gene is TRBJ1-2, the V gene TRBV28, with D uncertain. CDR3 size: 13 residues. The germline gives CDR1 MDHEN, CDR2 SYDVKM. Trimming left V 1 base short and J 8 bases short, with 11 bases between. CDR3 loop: CASSLYLSGGYTF. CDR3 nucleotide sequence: TGTGCCAGCAGTTTATATCTCTCCGGGGGCTACACCTTC.

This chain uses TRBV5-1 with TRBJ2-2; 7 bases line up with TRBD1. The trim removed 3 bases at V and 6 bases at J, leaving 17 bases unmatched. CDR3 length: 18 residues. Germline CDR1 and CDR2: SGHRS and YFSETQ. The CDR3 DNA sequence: TGCGCCAGCAGCTCCTACTTAGAGACAGGGTTGAATCCCGGGGAGCTGTTTTTT. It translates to CASSSYLETGLNPGELFF.

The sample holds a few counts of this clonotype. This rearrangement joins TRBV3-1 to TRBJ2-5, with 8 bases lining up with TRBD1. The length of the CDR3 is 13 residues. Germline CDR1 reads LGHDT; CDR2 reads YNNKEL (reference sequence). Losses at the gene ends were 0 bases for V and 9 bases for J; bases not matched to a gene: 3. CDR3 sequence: CASSQEQGVAQYF. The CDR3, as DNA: TGTGCCAGCAGCCAAGAACAGGGGGTTGCCCAGTACTTC.

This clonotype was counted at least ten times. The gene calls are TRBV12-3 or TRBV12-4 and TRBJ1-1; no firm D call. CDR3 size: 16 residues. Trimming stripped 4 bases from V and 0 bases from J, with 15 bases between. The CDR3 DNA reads TGTGCCAGCAGTTCTCCCTTCGGCAGGCTGAACACTGAAGCTTTCTTT. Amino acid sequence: CASSSPFGRLNTEAFF.

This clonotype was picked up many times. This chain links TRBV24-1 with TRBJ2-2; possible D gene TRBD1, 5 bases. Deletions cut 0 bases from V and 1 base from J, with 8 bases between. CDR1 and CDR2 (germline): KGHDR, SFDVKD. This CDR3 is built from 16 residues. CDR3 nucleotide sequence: TGTGCCACCAGTGATTTGGGGCAGGGGAACACCGGGGAGCTGTTTTTT. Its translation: CATSDLGQGNTGELFF.

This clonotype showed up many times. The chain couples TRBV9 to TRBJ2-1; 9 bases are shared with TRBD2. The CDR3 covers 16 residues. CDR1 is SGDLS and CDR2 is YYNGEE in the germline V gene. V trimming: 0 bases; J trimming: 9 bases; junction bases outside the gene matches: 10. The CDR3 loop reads CASSVGAGGHPVEQFF. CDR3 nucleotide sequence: TGTGCCAGCAGCGTAGGCGCGGGAGGGCACCCCGTTGAGCAGTTCTTC.

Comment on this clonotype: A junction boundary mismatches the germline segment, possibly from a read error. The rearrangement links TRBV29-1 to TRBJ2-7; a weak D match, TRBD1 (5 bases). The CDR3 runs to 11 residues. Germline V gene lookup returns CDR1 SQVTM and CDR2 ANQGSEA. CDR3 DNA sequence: TGCAACGTTCAAGGGGCCTACGAGCAGTACTTC. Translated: CNVQGAYEQYF.

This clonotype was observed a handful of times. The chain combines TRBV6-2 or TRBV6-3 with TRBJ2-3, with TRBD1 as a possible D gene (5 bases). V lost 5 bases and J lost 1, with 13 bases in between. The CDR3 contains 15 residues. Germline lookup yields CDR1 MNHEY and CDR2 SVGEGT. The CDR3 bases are TGTGCCAGCAGTATTACCGCGACAGGCACAGATACGCAGTATTTT. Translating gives CASSITATGTDTQYF.

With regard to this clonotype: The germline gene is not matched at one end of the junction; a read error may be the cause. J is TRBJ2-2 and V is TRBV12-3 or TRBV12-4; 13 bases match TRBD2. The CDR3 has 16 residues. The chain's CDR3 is CAGSPRTSGSTGELFF. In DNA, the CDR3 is TGTGCCGGCAGTCCCCGGACTAGCGGGAGTACCGGGGAGCTGTTTTTT.

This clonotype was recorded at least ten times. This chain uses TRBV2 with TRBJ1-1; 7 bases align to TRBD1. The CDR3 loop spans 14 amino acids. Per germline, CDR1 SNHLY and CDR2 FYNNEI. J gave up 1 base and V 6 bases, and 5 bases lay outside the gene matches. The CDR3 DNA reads TGTGCCAGCAGCCAAGGACAGGCGAACACTGAAGCTTTCTTT. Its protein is CASSQGQANTEAFF.

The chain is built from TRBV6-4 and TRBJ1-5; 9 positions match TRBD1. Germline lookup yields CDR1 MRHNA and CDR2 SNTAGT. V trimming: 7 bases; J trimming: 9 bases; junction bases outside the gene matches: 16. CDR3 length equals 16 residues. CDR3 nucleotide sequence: TGTGCCAGCACCCCGGGACAGGGTCTCCCCGGGGGGCCCCAGCATTTT. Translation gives CASTPGQGLPGGPQHF.

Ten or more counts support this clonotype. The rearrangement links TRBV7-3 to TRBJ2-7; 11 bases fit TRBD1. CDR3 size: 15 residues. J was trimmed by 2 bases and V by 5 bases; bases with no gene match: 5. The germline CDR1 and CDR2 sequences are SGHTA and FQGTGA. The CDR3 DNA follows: TGTGCCAGCAGCCCAACGGGACAGGGGGCCTACGAGCAGTACTTC. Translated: CASSPTGQGAYEQYF.